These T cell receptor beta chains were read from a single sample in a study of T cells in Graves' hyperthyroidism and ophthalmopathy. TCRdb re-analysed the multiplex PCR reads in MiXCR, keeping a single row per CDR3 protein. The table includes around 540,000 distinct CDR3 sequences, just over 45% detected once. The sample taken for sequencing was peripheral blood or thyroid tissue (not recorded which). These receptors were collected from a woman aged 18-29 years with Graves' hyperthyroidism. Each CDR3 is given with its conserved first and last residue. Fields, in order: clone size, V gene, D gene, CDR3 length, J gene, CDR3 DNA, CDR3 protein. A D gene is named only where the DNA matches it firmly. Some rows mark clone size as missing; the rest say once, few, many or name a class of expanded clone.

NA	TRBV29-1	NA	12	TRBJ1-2	TGCAGCGCCGGGCCGCGGGGCGATGGCTACACCTTC	CSAGPRGDGYTF
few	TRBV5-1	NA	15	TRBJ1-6	TGCGCCAGCAGCTTGATCGGACAGCCAAATTCACCCCTCCACTTT	CASSLIGQPNSPLHF
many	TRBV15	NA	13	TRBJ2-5	TGTGCCACCAGCAGAGATTATGCGGAGACCCAGTACTTC	CATSRDYAETQYF
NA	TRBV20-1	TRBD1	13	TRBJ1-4	TGCAGCGCAACGGGACAGGCGAATGAAAAACTGTTTTTT	CSATGQANEKLFF
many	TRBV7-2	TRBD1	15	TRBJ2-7	TGTGCCAGCAGCTCAAGACAGGGGTTCGCCTACGAGCAGTACTTC	CASSSRQGFAYEQYF
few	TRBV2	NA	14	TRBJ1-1	TGTGCCAGCAGGCGACCCCAGAGGGGGACTGAAGCTTTCTTT	CASRRPQRGTEAFF
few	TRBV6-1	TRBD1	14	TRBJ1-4	TGTGCCAGCAGGATAGGACAGGCGGGGGAAAAACTGTTTTTT	CASRIGQAGEKLFF
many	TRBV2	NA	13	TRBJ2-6	TGTGCCAGCACTTACTCTGGGGCCAACGTCCTGACTTTC	CASTYSGANVLTF
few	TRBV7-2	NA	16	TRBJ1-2	TGTGCCAGCAGCCAAGATCAACGGGGGAATTACTATGGCTACACCTTC	CASSQDQRGNYYGYTF
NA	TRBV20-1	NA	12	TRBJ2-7	TGCAGTGCCCCTATAAGACAGTACGAGCAGTACTTC	CSAPIRQYEQYF
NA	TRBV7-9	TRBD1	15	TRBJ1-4	TGTGCCAGCAGCGGCCGACAGGGGGACAATGAAAAACTGTTTTTT	CASSGRQGDNEKLFF
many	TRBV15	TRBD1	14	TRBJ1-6	TGTGCCACCAGCCTGACAGGGGGCGTCTCACCCCTCCACTTT	CATSLTGGVSPLHF
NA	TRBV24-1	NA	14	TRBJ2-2	TGTGCCACCAGTGACCACTTGAACACCGGGGAGCTGTTTTTT	CATSDHLNTGELFF
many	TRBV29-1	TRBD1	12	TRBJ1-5	TGCAGCGTCCGGGACAGCGATCAGCCCCAGCATTTT	CSVRDSDQPQHF
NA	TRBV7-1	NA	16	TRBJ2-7	TGTGCCAGCAGCTCAGAGGACAGCTCGGGAGAGGACGAGCAGTACTTC	CASSSEDSSGEDEQYF
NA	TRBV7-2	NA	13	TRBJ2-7	TGTGCCAGCAGCCGGGGTTGGCGATCCGAGCAGTACTTC	CASSRGWRSEQYF